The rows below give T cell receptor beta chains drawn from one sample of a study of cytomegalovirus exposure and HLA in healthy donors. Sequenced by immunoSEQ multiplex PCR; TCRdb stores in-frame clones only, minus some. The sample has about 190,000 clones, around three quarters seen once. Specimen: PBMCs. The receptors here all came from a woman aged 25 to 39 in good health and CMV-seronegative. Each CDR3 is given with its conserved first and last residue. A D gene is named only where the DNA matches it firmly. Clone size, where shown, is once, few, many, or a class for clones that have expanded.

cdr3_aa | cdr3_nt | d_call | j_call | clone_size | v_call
CASSLAGGNTGELFF | TGTGCTAGCAGCTTAGCGGGAGGGAACACCGGGGAGCTGTTTTTT | TRBD2 | TRBJ2-2 | NA | TRBV7-7
CASSRTGGNQPQHF | TGTGCCAGTTCTCGGACAGGAGGCAATCAGCCCCAGCATTTT | TRBD1 | TRBJ1-5 | NA | TRBV19
CASSPRDSRYGYTF | TGTGCCAGCAGCCCCCGGGACAGCCGCTATGGCTACACCTTC | TRBD1 | TRBJ1-2 | NA | TRBV9
CASSLGTATDTQYF | TGTGCCAGCAGTCTAGGGACAGCCACAGATACGCAGTATTTT | TRBD1 | TRBJ2-3 | NA | TRBV6-1
CTSSPQITTGEQYF | TGTACCAGCAGCCCACAAATCACCACGGGAGAGCAGTATTTC | NA | TRBJ2-7 | NA | TRBV4-2
CASSFPGGYEQYF | TGTGCCAGCAGCTTCCCAGGAGGATACGAGCAGTACTTC | NA | TRBJ2-7 | NA | TRBV5-6
CASSVRGTSNEKLFF | TGTGCCAGCAGTGTCAGGGGGACGTCTAATGAAAAACTGTTTTTT | TRBD1 | TRBJ1-4 | NA | TRBV6-1
CASSPGQSSYNSPLHF | TGTGCCAGCAGCCCGGGACAGAGTTCCTATAATTCACCCCTCCACTTT | TRBD1 | TRBJ1-6 | NA | TRBV5-4
CASSWSMGVSYEQYF | TGCGCCAGCAGCTGGTCCATGGGAGTATCCTACGAGCAGTACTTC | NA | TRBJ2-7 | NA | TRBV5-1
CASSLAGMNTEAFF | TGTGCCAGCAGCCTGGCAGGCATGAACACTGAAGCTTTCTTT | NA | TRBJ1-1 | few | TRBV14
CASNPRQRFGEKLFF | TGTGCCAGCAACCCGCGGCAGCGCTTTGGGGAAAAACTGTTTTTT | NA | TRBJ1-4 | NA | TRBV28
CASSSGGTGQETQYF | TGTGCCAGCAGCTCGGGGGGTACAGGGCAAGAGACCCAGTACTTC | NA | TRBJ2-5 | NA | TRBV11-3
CAWSVLHPTGELFF | TGTGCCTGGAGTGTATTACATCCCACCGGGGAGCTGTTTTTT | NA | TRBJ2-2 | NA | TRBV30
CASSASQGYGYTF | TGTGCCAGCAGCGCATCACAGGGCTATGGCTACACCTTC | NA | TRBJ1-2 | NA | TRBV9
CASSSGQGWNTIYF | TGCGCCAGCAGCTCAGGACAGGGTTGGAACACCATATATTTT | TRBD1 | TRBJ1-3 | NA | TRBV5-1
CASSLGQGASGWTEAFF | TGTGCCAGTAGTTTAGGACAGGGGGCCTCAGGTTGGACTGAAGCTTTCTTT | TRBD1 | TRBJ1-1 | NA | TRBV19
CASRPGTGTYEQFF | TGTGCCAGCAGGCCCGGGACAGGGACCTATGAGCAGTTCTTC | TRBD1 | TRBJ2-1 | NA | TRBV7-9